The clone carrying this T cell receptor beta chain appeared a single time. Looked up from germline, CDR1 is MGHDK and CDR2 is SYGVNS. V was trimmed by 0 bases and J by 0 bases, leaving 10 bases between them. This CDR3 comprises 16 residues. The data were obtained in a study of T cell responses to AZD1222 COVID-19 vaccine. Measured with immunoSEQ multiplex PCR; TCRdb has only the in-frame clones, and not every one. The data contain 100,000 to 150,000 clones, 80% to 90% of them seen just once; the ten biggest clones take up 9% to 9.5%. This material consisted of peripheral blood, taken on day 0 of AZD1222 vaccination. This clonotype originated in an adult in good health. The chain couples TRBV25-1 to TRBJ2-3; D gene ambiguous. CDR3 region: CASSEYAPASTDTQYF. CDR3 bases: TGTGCCAGCAGTGAATACGCCCCTGCGAGCACAGATACGCAGTATTTT.